Described below is a single T cell receptor (gamma chain) sequence and its context. This clone is large (0.1 to 1%). Its antigen remains unidentified. Per-base quality was not reported, and no clone a single base away is much larger than it. Library method: RT-PCR. TCRdb records Illumina MiSeq as the sequencer. TCRdb called clones anew from the public reads via CATT; matching DNA rows were later pooled. The sample profile shows about 350 gamma-chain clones; under 6% of them were found once. The ten largest make up under 55% of the sample. This sample is drawn from a study of gammadelta T cells in human blood (dated by TCRdb to 2020 to 2021). Overall results and qualifications from the work: In the study, polyclonal expansion of innate gamma-delta T cells immediately after birth was reported to appear to be driven by microbial exposure.

Clipping removes 8 bases from V and 11 bases from J, with 7 as the unmatched junction base count. The CDR3 runs 10 residues from the cysteine to the phenylalanine. Just the 30-base CDR3 DNA is kept, in frame starting at base 1. The sequence was obtained from a human donor. The sequenced sample was Vgamma9Vdelta2 gamma-delta T cells from infant blood. The receptor chain draws on TRGV10 and TRGJ1 or TRGJ2. TRGV10 is classed as an ORF, of uncertain function. In nucleotides, the sequence is TGTGCTGCGTGGGATCGGGAGAAACTCTTT. Protein translation: CAAWDREKLF.